This passage covers 7 T cell receptor beta chains from one sample sequenced in a study of T cell responses to AZD1222 COVID-19 vaccine. Using immunoSEQ multiplex PCR, the repertoire was profiled, and TCRdb retains in-frame clones only, with some absent. The data show some 130,000 clones, with over 75% seen just once and approximately 20% held by the top ten. The sequencing here drew on peripheral blood, taken on day 0 of AZD1222 vaccination. The receptors originated from an adult in good health.

The chain joins TRBV9 to TRBJ2-1; either TRBD1 or TRBD2 may fit D (5 bases each). Trimming stripped 4 bases from V and 3 bases from J, with 14 bases between. Germline assignment: CDR1 SGDLS and CDR2 YYNGEE. The CDR3 is made up of 15 amino acids. The CDR3 spells CASSTTEGIYNEQFF. CDR3 coding DNA: TGTGCCAGCAGCACAACCGAGGGGATCTACAATGAGCAGTTCTTC.

The chain combines TRBV30 with TRBJ1-4; possibly TRBD1 for D (5 bases). V was trimmed by 4 bases and J by 7 bases, leaving 19 bases between them. This CDR3 spans 15 amino acids. Per germline, CDR1 GTSNPN and CDR2 SVGIG (reference sequence). The CDR3 coding sequence is TGTGCCTGGACCCCTAGGCAGGGTCGGGCTGAAAAACTGTTTTTT. Its protein product is CAWTPRQGRAEKLFF.

The chain links TRBV12-5 to TRBJ2-3; tentatively, D is TRBD2 (6 bases). This CDR3 comprises 15 residues. Germline CDR1 and CDR2: LGHNT and FRNRAP. V was cut by 4 bases and J by 1 base, with 12 bases left in between. The CDR3 protein is CASGSTSLRTDTQYF. CDR3 DNA sequence: TGTGCTAGTGGTTCAACTAGCCTCCGCACAGATACGCAGTATTTT.

The genes are TRBV7-9 and TRBJ1-5; no reliable D call. V was clipped by 5 bases and J by 7 bases, with 12 bases between them. The CDR3 sequence is 13 residues long. Germline V gives CDR1 SEHNR, CDR2 FQNEAQ (reference sequence). As DNA, the CDR3 is TGTGCCAGCAGCCCTCTTAGCGGACAGCCCCAGCATTTT. Its translation: CASSPLSGQPQHF.

The genes are TRBV7-2 and TRBJ2-7; possibly TRBD1 or TRBD2 for D (6 bases each). The CDR3 is 15 residues long. CDR1 SGHTA and CDR2 FQGNSA come from the germline V gene. Trimming took off 1 base at V and 5 bases at J, with 15 bases between the two ends. The CDR3 DNA is TGTGCCAGCAGCTTAGTAGGGGCAGGGGAGGACGAGCAGTACTTC. This translates into CASSLVGAGEDEQYF.

V is TRBV10-3 and J is TRBJ1-1; D gene unclear. V was trimmed by 4 bases and J by 10 bases, leaving 19 bases between them. CDR1 is ENHRY, CDR2 SYGVKD, per germline. CDR3 length: 14 residues. The CDR3 loop is CAISVASSLDVAFF. CDR3 coding DNA: TGTGCCATCAGTGTGGCGTCCTCGCTAGACGTAGCTTTCTTT.

V gene TRBV3-1 (or the pseudogene TRBV3-2) combines with J gene TRBJ1-2; 9 bases are a match to TRBD1. The CDR3 covers 14 residues. Germline V gene data show CDR1 as LGHDT and CDR2 as YNNKEL (reference sequence). The ends lost 4 bases at V and 7 bases at J; junction bases unmatched: 7. This chain's CDR3 is CASSPWTGEVGYTF. CDR3 nucleotides: TGTGCCAGCAGCCCCTGGACAGGGGAAGTTGGCTACACCTTC.